This passage covers 6 T cell receptor beta chains from one sample sequenced in a study of blood T cell repertoires in COVID-19. The table came from immunoSEQ multiplex PCR; TCRdb's copy has only in-frame clones and leaves some out. The sample records 130,000 or so clones, roughly 80% being singletons. The sequencing input was PBMCs or T cells enriched from blood (not recorded which). These receptors all stem from a man aged 40-55 years with acute COVID-19.

The genes are TRBV6-1 and TRBJ1-2; D gene uncertain. Germline V gives CDR1 MNHNS, CDR2 SASEGT. The V end lost 2 bases, the J end lost 7 bases, and 17 bases lay between the germline ends. This CDR3 spans 15 amino acids. Here the CDR3 reads CASSEKMGREGGYTF. In nucleotides, the CDR3 is TGTGCCAGCAGTGAAAAAATGGGGAGGGAGGGTGGCTACACCTTC.

This chain joins TRBV7-3 and TRBJ1-1; the D gene is possibly TRBD1 (6 bases). Germline CDR1 SGHTA, CDR2 FQGTGA. Deletions cut 2 bases from V and 5 bases from J, with 12 bases between. The CDR3 has 14 amino acids. Here the CDR3 DNA reads TGTGCCAGCAGCTTAGTAGGGGGAGGGACTGAAGCTTTCTTT. The encoded protein is CASSLVGGGTEAFF.

The chain carries TRBV10-3 and TRBJ1-2; D is perhaps TRBD1 (6 bases). Between the trimmed V and J ends, which lost 0 bases and 9 bases, there was a span of 20 bases. Germline V gene data show CDR1 as ENHRY and CDR2 as SYGVKD. The CDR3 is 16 residues long. The CDR3 loop is CAISESDSTQYGSYTF. The CDR3 DNA follows: TGTGCCATCAGTGAGTCGGACAGCACTCAATATGGAAGCTACACCTTC.

The genes are TRBV4-1 and TRBJ1-1, with D maybe TRBD1 (6 bases). Trimming pared 3 bases from V and 7 bases from J, leaving 21 bases between. This CDR3 is built from 16 residues. In germline, CDR1 is MGHRA, CDR2 YSYEKL. The CDR3 here is CASSHILSRGHGEAFF. The CDR3, as DNA: TGCGCCAGCAGCCACATCCTTAGTAGGGGACACGGTGAAGCTTTCTTT.

This chain uses TRBV5-1 with TRBJ2-5, with TRBD2 identical over 13 bases. The length of the CDR3 is 15 residues. Trimming removed 2 bases from V and 5 bases from J; junction bases left unmatched: 3. CDR1 SGHRS and CDR2 YFSETQ come from the germline V gene. The CDR3 here is CASSLRTSGGETQYF. The DNA for the CDR3 is TGCGCCAGCAGCTTACGGACTAGCGGGGGCGAGACCCAGTACTTC.

V usage is TRBV5-1 and J usage is TRBJ2-3; tentative D call: TRBD2 (7 bases). Germline CDR1 and CDR2: SGHRS and YFSETQ. The CDR3 sequence is 19 residues long. The V end lost 1 base, the J end lost 4 bases, and 25 bases lay between the germline ends. CDR3 loop: CASSLRGGPALLVADTQYF. The CDR3 DNA sequence: TGCGCCAGCAGCTTGAGGGGGGGCCCGGCGCTTCTGGTCGCAGATACGCAGTATTTT.